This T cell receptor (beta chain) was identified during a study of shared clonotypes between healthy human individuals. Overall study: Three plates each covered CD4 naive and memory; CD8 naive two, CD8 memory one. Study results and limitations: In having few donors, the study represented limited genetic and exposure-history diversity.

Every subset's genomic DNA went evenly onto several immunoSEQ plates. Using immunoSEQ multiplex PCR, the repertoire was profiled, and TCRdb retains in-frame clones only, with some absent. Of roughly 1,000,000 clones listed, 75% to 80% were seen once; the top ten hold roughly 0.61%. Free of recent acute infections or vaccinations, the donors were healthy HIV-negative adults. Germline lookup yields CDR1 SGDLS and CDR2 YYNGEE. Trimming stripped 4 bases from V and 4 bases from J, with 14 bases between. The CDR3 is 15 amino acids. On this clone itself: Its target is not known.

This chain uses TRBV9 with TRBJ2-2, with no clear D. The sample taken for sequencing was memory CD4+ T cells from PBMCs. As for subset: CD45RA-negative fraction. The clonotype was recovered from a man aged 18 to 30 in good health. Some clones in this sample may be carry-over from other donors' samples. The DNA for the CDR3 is TGTGCCAGCAGCCCCCGAGGCCCCGGCACCGGGGAGCTGTTTTTT. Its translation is CASSPRGPGTGELFF.